This is a list of T cell receptor beta chains from one sample in a study of blood T cell repertoires in COVID-19. Sequencing was performed with immunoSEQ multiplex PCR; in TCRdb, only in-frame clones are kept and a portion is missing. The sample includes some 350,000 clones, roughly 86% of them seen just once. Material: PBMCs or T cells enriched from blood (not recorded which). These receptors all stem from a woman in her twenties or thirties who had recovered from COVID-19. CDR3s include the opening cysteine and the closing phenylalanine or tryptophan. The D gene is left open where the match is weak. The size entry is marked missing in some rows and otherwise reads once, few, many or a size class.

abundance: -
d_gene: -
j_gene: TRBJ2-7
v_gene: TRBV2
CDR3aa: CASSEQGPEQYF
CDR3nt: TGTGCCAGCAGCGAACAGGGCCCCGAGCAGTACTTC

abundance: once
d_gene: -
j_gene: TRBJ1-5
v_gene: TRBV5-6
CDR3aa: CASSLGTLSSNQPQHF
CDR3nt: TGTGCCAGCAGCTTGGGGACTCTGAGTAGCAATCAGCCCCAGCATTTT

abundance: -
d_gene: -
j_gene: TRBJ2-7
v_gene: TRBV10-3
CDR3aa: CATRAFLDKGLTYEQYF
CDR3nt: TGTGCCACCAGGGCGTTCCTGGACAAGGGGCTAACCTACGAGCAGTACTTC

abundance: -
d_gene: -
j_gene: TRBJ1-5
v_gene: TRBV10-2
CDR3aa: CASRREHNQPQHF
CDR3nt: TGCGCCAGCAGGAGAGAGCACAATCAGCCCCAGCATTTT

abundance: -
d_gene: -
j_gene: TRBJ1-2
v_gene: TRBV2
CDR3aa: CASTDNQEGGYTF
CDR3nt: TGTGCCAGCACGGACAATCAGGAAGGTGGCTACACCTTC

abundance: -
d_gene: -
j_gene: TRBJ1-5
v_gene: TRBV3-1/TRBV3-2
CDR3aa: CASSPNGDIRVQPQHF
CDR3nt: TGTGCCAGCAGCCCTAATGGGGACATTAGGGTTCAGCCCCAGCATTTT

abundance: -
d_gene: TRBD1
j_gene: TRBJ1-2
v_gene: TRBV6-2/TRBV6-3
CDR3aa: CASSKTGSDGYTF
CDR3nt: TGTGCCAGCAGCAAGACAGGGTCGGATGGCTACACCTTC

abundance: once
d_gene: -
j_gene: TRBJ1-1
v_gene: TRBV27
CDR3aa: CASSMGGWAEAFF
CDR3nt: TGTGCCAGCAGTATGGGAGGGTGGGCTGAAGCTTTCTTT

abundance: -
d_gene: TRBD2
j_gene: TRBJ2-5
v_gene: TRBV5-6
CDR3aa: CASSSLAGTQETQYF
CDR3nt: TGTGCCAGCAGCTCCTTAGCGGGTACACAAGAGACCCAGTACTTC

abundance: -
d_gene: -
j_gene: TRBJ1-4
v_gene: TRBV24-1
CDR3aa: CATSDPCRGEVFATNEKLFF
CDR3nt: TGTGCCACCAGTGATCCCTGTAGGGGTGAAGTTTTTGCGACTAATGAAAAACTGTTTTTT

abundance: once
d_gene: TRBD2
j_gene: TRBJ2-3
v_gene: TRBV11-1
CDR3aa: CASSSGLAGVTDTQYF
CDR3nt: TGTGCCAGCAGCTCCGGACTAGCGGGGGTCACAGATACGCAGTATTTT

abundance: -
d_gene: -
j_gene: TRBJ1-2
v_gene: TRBV5-6
CDR3aa: CASSPGDSKYGYTF
CDR3nt: TGTGCCAGCAGCCCGGGTGACAGCAAGTATGGCTACACCTTC

abundance: -
d_gene: -
j_gene: TRBJ1-5
v_gene: TRBV5-8
CDR3aa: CASSLALEGWNQPQHF
CDR3nt: TGTGCCAGCAGCTTGGCTTTGGAGGGGTGGAATCAGCCCCAGCATTTT

abundance: -
d_gene: -
j_gene: TRBJ2-7
v_gene: TRBV14
CDR3aa: CASSQWGFYEQYF
CDR3nt: TGTGCCAGCAGCCAATGGGGCTTCTACGAGCAGTACTTC

abundance: -
d_gene: -
j_gene: TRBJ1-2
v_gene: TRBV18
CDR3aa: CASSPRDTRHGYTF
CDR3nt: TGTGCCAGCTCACCAAGGGACACCCGACATGGCTACACCTTC

abundance: -
d_gene: -
j_gene: TRBJ2-3
v_gene: TRBV27
CDR3aa: CASSLLSVASTDTQYF
CDR3nt: TGTGCCAGCAGTTTGTTGTCGGTTGCTAGCACAGATACGCAGTATTTT

abundance: -
d_gene: TRBD1
j_gene: TRBJ1-6
v_gene: TRBV5-1
CDR3aa: CASSFGRRLTGGLNSPLHF
CDR3nt: TGCGCCAGCAGCTTTGGCAGACGGCTGACAGGGGGCTTGAATTCACCCCTCCACTTT

abundance: -
d_gene: TRBD1
j_gene: TRBJ2-5
v_gene: TRBV10-3
CDR3aa: CAISVGRGLDETQYF
CDR3nt: TGTGCCATCAGTGTCGGAAGGGGGCTGGATGAGACCCAGTACTTC

abundance: -
d_gene: TRBD2
j_gene: TRBJ2-1
v_gene: TRBV6-2/TRBV6-3
CDR3aa: CASSPRGAGAYNEQFF
CDR3nt: TGTGCCAGCAGTCCCCGAGGTGCGGGGGCCTACAATGAGCAGTTCTTC

abundance: once
d_gene: -
j_gene: TRBJ1-2
v_gene: TRBV9
CDR3aa: CASSDPLFSGYTF
CDR3nt: TGTGCCAGCAGCGATCCTCTATTCTCTGGCTACACCTTC

abundance: once
d_gene: TRBD1
j_gene: TRBJ1-2
v_gene: TRBV6-5
CDR3aa: CASRTGANYGYTF
CDR3nt: TGTGCCAGCCGGACAGGCGCTAACTATGGCTACACCTTC

abundance: -
d_gene: -
j_gene: TRBJ1-5
v_gene: TRBV10-3
CDR3aa: CAISGGGDQPQHF
CDR3nt: TGTGCCATCAGTGGCGGGGGAGATCAGCCCCAGCATTTT

abundance: -
d_gene: TRBD1
j_gene: TRBJ1-1
v_gene: TRBV2
CDR3aa: CASSLDRGKAFF
CDR3nt: TGTGCCAGCAGCCTAGACAGGGGGAAAGCTTTCTTT

abundance: once
d_gene: -
j_gene: TRBJ1-2
v_gene: TRBV11-2
CDR3aa: CASSSAYYRGGYGYTF
CDR3nt: TGTGCCAGCAGCTCGGCGTATTATAGGGGTGGCTATGGCTACACCTTC

abundance: -
d_gene: TRBD1
j_gene: TRBJ1-3
v_gene: TRBV7-9
CDR3aa: CASSQPTEGTGVGFNTIYF
CDR3nt: TGTGCCAGCAGCCAACCCACAGAGGGGACAGGGGTCGGGTTTAACACCATATATTTT

abundance: -
d_gene: TRBD1
j_gene: TRBJ1-2
v_gene: TRBV2
CDR3aa: CASSTRTGAAYGYTF
CDR3nt: TGTGCCAGCAGTACCCGGACAGGGGCGGCCTATGGCTACACCTTC

abundance: -
d_gene: -
j_gene: TRBJ2-7
v_gene: TRBV7-2
CDR3aa: CASSPPILIQGTGYEQYF
CDR3nt: TGTGCCAGCAGCCCCCCAATACTCATACAGGGTACGGGCTACGAGCAGTACTTC

abundance: -
d_gene: -
j_gene: TRBJ1-2
v_gene: TRBV6-6
CDR3aa: CASSVLTGNYGYTF
CDR3nt: TGTGCCAGCAGTGTGTTGACAGGAAACTATGGCTACACCTTC

abundance: few
d_gene: -
j_gene: TRBJ2-1
v_gene: TRBV5-6
CDR3aa: CASSASVLTTGFSYNEQFF
CDR3nt: TGTGCCAGCAGTGCTAGCGTACTAACCACAGGTTTTTCTTACAATGAGCAGTTCTTC

abundance: -
d_gene: TRBD2
j_gene: TRBJ2-5
v_gene: TRBV7-2
CDR3aa: CASSLASGGAETQYF
CDR3nt: TGTGCCAGCAGCTTAGCTAGCGGGGGGGCGGAGACCCAGTACTTC

abundance: -
d_gene: -
j_gene: TRBJ1-5
v_gene: TRBV27
CDR3aa: CASSLSRVVNQPQHF
CDR3nt: TGTGCCAGCAGTTTATCCAGGGTGGTCAATCAGCCCCAGCATTTT

abundance: -
d_gene: TRBD1
j_gene: TRBJ1-4
v_gene: TRBV6-5
CDR3aa: CASSYGTGDEKLFF
CDR3nt: TGTGCCAGCAGTTACGGTACAGGGGATGAAAAACTGTTTTTT

abundance: -
d_gene: TRBD1
j_gene: TRBJ1-1
v_gene: TRBV12-3/TRBV12-4
CDR3aa: CASSKGAVSEAFF
CDR3nt: TGTGCCAGCAGTAAGGGGGCCGTATCTGAAGCTTTCTTT

abundance: -
d_gene: -
j_gene: TRBJ2-7
v_gene: TRBV28
CDR3aa: CASNLREPNYEQYF
CDR3nt: TGTGCCAGCAACCTCCGGGAGCCCAACTACGAGCAGTACTTC

abundance: -
d_gene: -
j_gene: TRBJ1-2
v_gene: TRBV6-5
CDR3aa: CASSYVLGYGYTF
CDR3nt: TGTGCCAGCAGTTACGTCCTCGGCTATGGCTACACCTTC

abundance: -
d_gene: -
j_gene: TRBJ1-2
v_gene: TRBV10-3
CDR3aa: CATRGGESYTF
CDR3nt: TGTGCCACCCGGGGGGGTGAGAGCTACACCTTC

abundance: -
d_gene: TRBD1
j_gene: TRBJ1-5
v_gene: TRBV9
CDR3aa: CASSPGGTSNQPQHF
CDR3nt: TGTGCCAGCAGCCCAGGGGGGACAAGCAATCAGCCCCAGCATTTT

abundance: -
d_gene: TRBD1
j_gene: TRBJ1-6
v_gene: TRBV9
CDR3aa: CASSGGQTNNSPLHF
CDR3nt: TGTGCCAGCAGCGGGGGACAGACTAATAATTCACCCCTCCACTTT

abundance: once
d_gene: -
j_gene: TRBJ2-3
v_gene: TRBV5-6
CDR3aa: CASSLSLVTDTQYF
CDR3nt: TGTGCCAGCAGCTTGTCGCTAGTAACAGATACGCAGTATTTT